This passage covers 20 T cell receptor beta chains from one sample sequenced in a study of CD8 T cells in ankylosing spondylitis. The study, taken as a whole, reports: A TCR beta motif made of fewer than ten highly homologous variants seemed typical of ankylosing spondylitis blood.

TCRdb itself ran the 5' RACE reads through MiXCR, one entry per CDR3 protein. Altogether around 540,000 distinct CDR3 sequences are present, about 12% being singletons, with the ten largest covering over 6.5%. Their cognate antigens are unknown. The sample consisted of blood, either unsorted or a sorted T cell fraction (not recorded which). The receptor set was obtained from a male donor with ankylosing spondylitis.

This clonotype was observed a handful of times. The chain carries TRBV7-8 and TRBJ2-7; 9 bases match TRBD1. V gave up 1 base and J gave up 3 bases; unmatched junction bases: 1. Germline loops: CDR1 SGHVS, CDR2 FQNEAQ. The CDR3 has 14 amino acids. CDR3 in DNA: TGTGCCAGCAGCTTAGTGGGACAGGGCTACGAGCAGTACTTC. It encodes CASSLVGQGYEQYF. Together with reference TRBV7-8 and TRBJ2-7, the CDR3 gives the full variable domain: GAGVSQSPRYKVAKRGQDVALRCDPISGHVSLFWYQQALGQGPEFLTYFQNEAQLDKSGLPSDRFFAERPEGSVSTLKIQRTQQEDSAVYLCASSLVGQGYEQYFGPGTRLTVT.

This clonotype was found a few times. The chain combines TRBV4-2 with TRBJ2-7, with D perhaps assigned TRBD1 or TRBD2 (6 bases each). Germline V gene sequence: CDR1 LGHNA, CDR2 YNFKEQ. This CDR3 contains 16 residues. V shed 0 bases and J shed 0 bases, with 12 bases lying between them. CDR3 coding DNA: TGTGCCAGCAGCCAAGACAGGAGGGGGGTCTCCTACGAGCAGTACTTC. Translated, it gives CASSQDRRGVSYEQYF.

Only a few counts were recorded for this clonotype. The CDR3 region is CSASKFARDTQETQYF. CDR3 nucleotide sequence: TGCAGTGCTAGTAAATTTGCACGGGATACCCAAGAGACCCAGTACTTC. The chain recombines TRBV20-1 with TRBJ2-5; TRBD2 is a possible D gene (5 bases). Per germline, CDR1 DFQATT and CDR2 SNEGSKA (reference sequence). The CDR3 contains 16 residues. V lost 3 bases and J 1 base, leaving 18 bases between the germline ends.

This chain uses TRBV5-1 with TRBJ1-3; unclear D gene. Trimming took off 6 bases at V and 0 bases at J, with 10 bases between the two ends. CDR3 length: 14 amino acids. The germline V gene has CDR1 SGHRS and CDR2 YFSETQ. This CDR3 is CASTDPASGNTIYF. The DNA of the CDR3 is TGCGCCAGCACGGACCCTGCCTCTGGAAACACCATATATTTT.

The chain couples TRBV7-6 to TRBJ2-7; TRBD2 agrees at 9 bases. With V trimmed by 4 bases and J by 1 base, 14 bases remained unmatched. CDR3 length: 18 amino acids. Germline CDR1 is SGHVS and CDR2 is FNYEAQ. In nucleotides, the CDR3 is TGTGCCAGCAGCTCTATACCGGGTAGCGGGAGTAGGTCCTACGAGCAGTACGTC. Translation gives CASSSIPGSGSRSYEQYV.

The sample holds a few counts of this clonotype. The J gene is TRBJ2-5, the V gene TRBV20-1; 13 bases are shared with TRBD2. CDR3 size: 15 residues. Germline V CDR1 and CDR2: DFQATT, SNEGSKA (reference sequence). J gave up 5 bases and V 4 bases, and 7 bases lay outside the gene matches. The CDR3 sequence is CSATGLAGSSETQYF. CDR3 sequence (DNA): TGCAGTGCTACGGGACTAGCGGGATCTAGCGAGACCCAGTACTTC.

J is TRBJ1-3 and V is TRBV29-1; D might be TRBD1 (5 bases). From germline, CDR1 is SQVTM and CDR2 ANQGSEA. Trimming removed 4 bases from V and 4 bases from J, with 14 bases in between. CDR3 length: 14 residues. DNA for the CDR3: TGCAGCGTTGGGTGGGGTGGGGGAGGAAACACCATATATTTT. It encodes CSVGWGGGGNTIYF.

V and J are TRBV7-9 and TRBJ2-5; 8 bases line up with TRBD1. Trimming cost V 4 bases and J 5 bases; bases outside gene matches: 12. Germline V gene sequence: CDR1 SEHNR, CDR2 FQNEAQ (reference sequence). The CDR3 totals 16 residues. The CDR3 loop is CASSSGTGKGPETQYF. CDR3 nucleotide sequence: TGTGCCAGCAGCTCGGGGACAGGAAAAGGGCCCGAGACCCAGTACTTC.

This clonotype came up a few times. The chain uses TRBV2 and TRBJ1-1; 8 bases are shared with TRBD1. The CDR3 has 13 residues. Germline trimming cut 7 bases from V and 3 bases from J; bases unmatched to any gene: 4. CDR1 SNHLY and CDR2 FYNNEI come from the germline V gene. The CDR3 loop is CASTGQGYTEAFF. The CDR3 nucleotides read TGTGCCAGCACCGGACAGGGTTACACTGAAGCTTTCTTT.

CDR3 loop: CASSGRDRNTGELFF. In DNA, the CDR3 is TGTGCCAGCTCAGGCCGGGACAGGAACACCGGGGAGCTGTTTTTT. This chain connects TRBV18 to TRBJ2-2; 7 bases are shared with TRBD1. With 5 bases clipped from V and 1 base from J, the junction kept 4 bases outside the gene matches. The germline CDR1 and CDR2 sequences are KGHSH and LQKENI. The CDR3 totals 15 residues. The full variable domain, with the rest looked up from reference TRBV18 and TRBJ2-2, is NAGVMQNPRHLVRRRGQEARLRCSPMKGHSHVYWYRQLPEEGLKFMVYLQKENIIDESGMPKERFSAEFPKEGPSILRIQQVVRGDSAAYFCASSGRDRNTGELFFGEGSRLTVL.

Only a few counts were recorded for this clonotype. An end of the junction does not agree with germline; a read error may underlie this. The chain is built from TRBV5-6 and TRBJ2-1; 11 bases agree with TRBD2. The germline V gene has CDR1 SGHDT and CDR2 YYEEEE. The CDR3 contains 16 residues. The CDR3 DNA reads TGTGCCAGCAGCTTGGAACTAGCGGGAGCATACAATGAGCGGTTCTTC. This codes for CASSLELAGAYNERFF.

The CDR3 DNA reads as TGTGCCAGCTCACCACCGGGTACCTACGAGCAGTACTTC. Residues: CASSPPGTYEQYF. The V and J genes are TRBV18 and TRBJ2-7; D not resolved. The V end was cut by 0 bases, the J end by 2 bases, with 5 bases between. The CDR3 covers 13 residues. Germline V gene lookup returns CDR1 KGHSH and CDR2 LQKENI.

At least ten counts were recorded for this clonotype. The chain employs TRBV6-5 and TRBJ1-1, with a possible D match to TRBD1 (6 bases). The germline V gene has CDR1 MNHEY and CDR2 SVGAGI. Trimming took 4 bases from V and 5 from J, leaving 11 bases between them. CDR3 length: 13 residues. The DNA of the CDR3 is TGTGCCAGCAGTTCGGAAGGGGGGACTGAAGCTTTCTTT. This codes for CASSSEGGTEAFF.

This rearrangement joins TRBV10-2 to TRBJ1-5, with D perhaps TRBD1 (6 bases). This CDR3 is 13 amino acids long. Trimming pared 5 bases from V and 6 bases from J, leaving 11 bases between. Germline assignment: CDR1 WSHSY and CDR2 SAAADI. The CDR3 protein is CASSPQGIQPQHF. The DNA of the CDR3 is TGCGCCAGCAGTCCGCAGGGGATTCAGCCCCAGCATTTT.

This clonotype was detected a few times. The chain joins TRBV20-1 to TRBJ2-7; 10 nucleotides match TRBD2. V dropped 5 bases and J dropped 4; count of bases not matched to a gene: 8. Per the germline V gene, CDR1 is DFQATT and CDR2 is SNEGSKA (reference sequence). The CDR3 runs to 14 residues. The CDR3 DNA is TGCAGTGCTGGAAGTGGACTAGCGGAGTACGAGCAGTACGTC. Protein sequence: CSAGSGLAEYEQYV.

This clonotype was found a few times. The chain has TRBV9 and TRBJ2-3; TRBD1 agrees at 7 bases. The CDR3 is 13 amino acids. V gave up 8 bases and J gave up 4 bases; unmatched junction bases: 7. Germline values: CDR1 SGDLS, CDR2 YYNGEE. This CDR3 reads CARTGVRPDTQYF. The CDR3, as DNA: TGTGCCAGAACAGGGGTACGCCCAGATACGCAGTATTTT. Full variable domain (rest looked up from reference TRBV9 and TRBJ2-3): DSGVTQTPKHLITATGQRVTLRCSPRSGDLSVYWYQQSLDQGLQFLIQYYNGEERAKGNILERFSAQQFPDLHSELNLSSLELGDSALYFCARTGVRPDTQYFGPGTRLTVL.

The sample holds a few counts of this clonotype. This chain's CDR3 is CAISVKQGIGETQYF. The CDR3 nucleotides are TGTGCCATCAGTGTTAAACAGGGCATTGGAGAGACCCAGTACTTC. The chain has TRBV10-3 and TRBJ2-5, with a weak D call TRBD1 (6 bases). CDR1 is ENHRY and CDR2 is SYGVKD in the germline V gene. The CDR3 consists of 15 residues. The V and J ends lost 4 bases and 4 bases respectively, with 16 bases between them.

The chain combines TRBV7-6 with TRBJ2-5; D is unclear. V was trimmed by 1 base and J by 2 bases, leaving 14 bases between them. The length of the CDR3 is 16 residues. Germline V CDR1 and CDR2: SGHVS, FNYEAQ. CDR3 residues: CASSLVLGSLQETQYF. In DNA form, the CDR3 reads TGTGCCAGCAGCTTAGTTCTGGGGTCATTACAAGAGACCCAGTACTTC.

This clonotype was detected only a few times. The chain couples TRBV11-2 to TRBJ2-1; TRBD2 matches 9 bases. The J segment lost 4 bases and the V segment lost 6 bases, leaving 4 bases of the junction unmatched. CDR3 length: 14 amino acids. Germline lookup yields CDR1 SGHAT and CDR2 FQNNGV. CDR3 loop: CASRLAGQYNEQFF. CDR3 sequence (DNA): TGTGCCAGCAGACTAGCGGGTCAGTACAATGAGCAGTTCTTC.

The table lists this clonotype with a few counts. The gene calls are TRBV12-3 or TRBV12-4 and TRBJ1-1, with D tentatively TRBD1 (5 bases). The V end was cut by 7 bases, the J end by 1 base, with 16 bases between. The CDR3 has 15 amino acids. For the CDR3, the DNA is TGTGCCAGCACTCCCCGAGACAGAAAGAACACTGAAGCTTTCTTT. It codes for CASTPRDRKNTEAFF.